The 11 T cell receptor beta chains below were found in one sample sequenced in a study of T cell changes during pregnancy in multiple sclerosis. Measured with immunoSEQ multiplex PCR; TCRdb has only the in-frame clones, and not every one. The sample has more than 70,000 clones, about 92% seen once. The input for sequencing was peripheral blood, taken in the second trimester of pregnancy. Receptors were obtained from a female donor with multiple sclerosis, enrolled in a pregnancy study.

This clone is a singleton in its sample. CDR3 sequence: CAISESRGLVYGYTF. CDR3 coding DNA: TGTGCCATCAGTGAGTCAAGAGGTCTGGTCTATGGCTACACCTTC. The chain uses TRBV10-3 and TRBJ1-2; D gene unclear. The V gene lost 0 bases and the J gene lost 4 bases, with 12 bases spanning the gap. This CDR3 contains 15 residues. Per germline, CDR1 ENHRY and CDR2 SYGVKD.

The chain uses TRBV4-1 and TRBJ1-4, with unresolved D. This CDR3 is 15 amino acids long. Trimming cost V 1 base and J 6 bases, with 12 bases left between them. From germline, CDR1 is MGHRA and CDR2 YSYEKL. CDR3 DNA sequence: TGCGCCAGCAGCCAAGCGATAGTAACCTATGAAAAACTGTTTTTT. It translates to CASSQAIVTYEKLFF.

The chain recombines TRBV2 with TRBJ2-7; possible D gene TRBD2, 5 bases. Per the germline V gene, CDR1 is SNHLY and CDR2 is FYNNEI. The CDR3 runs 13 residues. V lost 11 bases, J lost 0 bases, and 14 bases lay in between. The CDR3 region has the DNA TGTGCCGTCAATGAGGGTTTCTCCTACGAGCAGTACTTC. Amino acids: CAVNEGFSYEQYF.

The chain links TRBV6-5 to TRBJ2-7; the D gene is possibly TRBD1 (6 bases). The CDR3 covers 13 residues. Germline CDR1 MNHEY, CDR2 SVGAGI. V lost 11 bases and J lost 3, with 17 bases in between. The CDR3 DNA is TGTGCCGCGCAGGACAGCCTCTACTACGAGCAGTACTTC. Translated, it gives CAAQDSLYYEQYF.

V gene TRBV19 combines with J gene TRBJ2-5; D is possibly TRBD1 (7 bases). V was pared by 5 bases and J by 3 bases, with 16 bases between. The CDR3 sequence is 15 residues long. Germline-derived CDR1 and CDR2 are LNHDA and SQIVND (reference sequence). CDR3: CASSLTGRWKETQYF. The DNA for the CDR3 is TGTGCCAGTAGTTTGACAGGGAGGTGGAAAGAGACCCAGTACTTC.

The chain joins TRBV6-1 to TRBJ1-5; TRBD1 is a possible D gene (6 bases). The CDR3 has 12 amino acids. V dropped 6 bases and J dropped 9 bases, with 12 bases sitting between them. Germline V CDR1 and CDR2: MNHNS, SASEGT. The CDR3 loop is CASRDQGPPQHF. CDR3 sequence (DNA): TGTGCCAGCAGAGACCAGGGGCCGCCCCAGCATTTT.

This clone was counted once. The chain couples TRBV5-4 to TRBJ2-5; a possible D gene is TRBD2 (6 bases). V was trimmed by 4 bases and J by 3 bases, leaving 13 bases between them. This CDR3 is 14 amino acids long. The germline V gene encodes CDR1 SGHNT and CDR2 YYREEE (reference sequence). CDR3 residues: CASSRRDSEETQYF. The CDR3 DNA follows: TGTGCCAGCAGCCGCAGGGACTCAGAAGAGACCCAGTACTTC.

The chain recombines TRBV7-9 with TRBJ1-6; the match to TRBD1 covers 11 bases. This CDR3 has 15 residues. The germline gives CDR1 SEHNR, CDR2 FQNEAQ (reference sequence). Trimming at V came to 5 bases and at J to 9 bases, leaving 6 bases not matched to a gene. The CDR3 protein is CASSPPGTGGSPLHF. In DNA, the CDR3 is TGTGCCAGCAGCCCGCCCGGGACAGGGGGTTCACCCCTCCACTTT.

The gene calls are TRBV30 and TRBJ1-2, with D possibly matching TRBD1 (6 bases). The ends were cut back, 3 bases at V and 4 bases at J, with 12 bases in the middle. CDR1 is GTSNPN, CDR2 SVGIG, per germline (reference sequence). This CDR3 contains 13 residues. CDR3 in amino acids: CAWSPDRSYGYTF. The DNA of the CDR3 is TGTGCCTGGAGCCCAGACAGGTCCTATGGCTACACCTTC.

The J gene is TRBJ2-1, the V gene TRBV18, with D possibly TRBD2 on 6 matching bases. V lost 3 bases, J lost 4 bases, and 13 bases lay in between. CDR1 and CDR2 from the germline V gene are KGHSH and LQKENI. The CDR3 sequence is 15 residues long. The CDR3 sequence is CASSPDGGGYNEQFF. CDR3 coding DNA: TGTGCCAGCTCACCGGACGGGGGAGGATACAATGAGCAGTTCTTC.

The genes are TRBV6-1 and TRBJ2-3; 8 bases map to TRBD1. The CDR3 runs 16 residues. Per the germline V gene, CDR1 is MNHNS and CDR2 is SASEGT. The trim removed 2 bases at V and 3 bases at J, leaving 7 bases unmatched. The CDR3 sequence: CASSEFVGQDTDTQYF. CDR3 coding DNA: TGTGCCAGCAGTGAATTTGTGGGACAGGATACAGATACGCAGTATTTT.